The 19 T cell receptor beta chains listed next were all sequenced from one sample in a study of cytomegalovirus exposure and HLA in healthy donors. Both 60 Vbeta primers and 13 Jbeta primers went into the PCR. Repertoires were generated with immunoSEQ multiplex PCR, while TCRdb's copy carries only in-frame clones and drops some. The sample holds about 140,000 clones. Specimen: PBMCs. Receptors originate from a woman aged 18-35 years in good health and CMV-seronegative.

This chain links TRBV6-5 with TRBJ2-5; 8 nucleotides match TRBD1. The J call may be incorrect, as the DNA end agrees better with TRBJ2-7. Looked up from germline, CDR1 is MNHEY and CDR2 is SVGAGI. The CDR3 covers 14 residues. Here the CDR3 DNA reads TGTGCCAGCAGTTGGACAGGGTCCCCCTACGAGCAGTACTTC. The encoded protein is CASSWTGSPYEQYF.

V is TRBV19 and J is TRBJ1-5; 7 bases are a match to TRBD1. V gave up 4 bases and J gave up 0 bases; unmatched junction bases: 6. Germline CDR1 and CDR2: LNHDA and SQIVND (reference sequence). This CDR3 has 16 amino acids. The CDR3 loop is CASSRTGSFSNQPQHF. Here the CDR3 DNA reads TGTGCCAGTAGTAGGACAGGTTCTTTTAGCAATCAGCCCCAGCATTTT.

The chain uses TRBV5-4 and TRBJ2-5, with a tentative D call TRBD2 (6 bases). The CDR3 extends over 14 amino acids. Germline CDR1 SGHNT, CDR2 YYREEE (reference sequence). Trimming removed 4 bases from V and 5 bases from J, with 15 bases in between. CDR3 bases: TGTGCCAGCAGCCCTGGGCGGGGTCGTGAGACCCAGTACTTC. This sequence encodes CASSPGRGRETQYF. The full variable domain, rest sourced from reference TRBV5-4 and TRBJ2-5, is ETGVTQSPTHLIKTRGQQVTLRCSSQSGHNTVSWYQQALGQGPQFIFQYYREEENGRGNFPPRFSGLQFPNYSSELNVNALELDDSALYLCASSPGRGRETQYFGPGTRLLVL.

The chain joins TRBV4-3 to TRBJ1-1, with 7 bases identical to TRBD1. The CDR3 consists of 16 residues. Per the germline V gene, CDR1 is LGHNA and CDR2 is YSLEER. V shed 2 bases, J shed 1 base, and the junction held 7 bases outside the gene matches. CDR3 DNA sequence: TGCGCCAGCAGCCAATTCGCGGGACAGAAGAACACTGAAGCTTTCTTT. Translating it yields CASSQFAGQKNTEAFF.

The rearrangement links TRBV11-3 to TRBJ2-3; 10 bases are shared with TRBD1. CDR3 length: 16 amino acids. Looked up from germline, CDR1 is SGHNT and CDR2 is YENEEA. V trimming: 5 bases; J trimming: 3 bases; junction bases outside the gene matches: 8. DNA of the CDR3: TGTGCCAGCAGCCCCGGACAGGGGGAGGATACAGATACGCAGTATTTT. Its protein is CASSPGQGEDTDTQYF.

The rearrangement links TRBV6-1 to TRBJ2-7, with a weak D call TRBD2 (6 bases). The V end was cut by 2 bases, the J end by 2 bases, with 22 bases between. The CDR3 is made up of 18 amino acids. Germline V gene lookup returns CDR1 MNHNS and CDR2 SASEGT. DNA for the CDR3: TGTGCCAGCAGTGAATCCCGGGACTCATTCTCACGGGCCTACGAGCAGTACTTC. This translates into CASSESRDSFSRAYEQYF.

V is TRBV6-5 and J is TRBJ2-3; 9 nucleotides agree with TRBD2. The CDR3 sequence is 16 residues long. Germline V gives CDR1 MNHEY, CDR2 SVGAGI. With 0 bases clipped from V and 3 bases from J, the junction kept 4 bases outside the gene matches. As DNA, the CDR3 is TGTGCCAGCAGTTACTCGATGGGACTAGCTACAGATACGCAGTATTTT. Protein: CASSYSMGLATDTQYF.

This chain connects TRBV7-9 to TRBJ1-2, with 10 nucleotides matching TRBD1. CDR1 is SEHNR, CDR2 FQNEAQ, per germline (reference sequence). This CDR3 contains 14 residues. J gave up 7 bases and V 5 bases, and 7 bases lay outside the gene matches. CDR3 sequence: CASSHEDRGLGYTF. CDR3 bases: TGTGCCAGCAGCCATGAAGACAGGGGGCTTGGCTACACCTTC.

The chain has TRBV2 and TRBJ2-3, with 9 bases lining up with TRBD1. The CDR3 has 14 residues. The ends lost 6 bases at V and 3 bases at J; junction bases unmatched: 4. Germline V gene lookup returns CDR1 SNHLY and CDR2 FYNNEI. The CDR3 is CASRGQGTTDTQYF. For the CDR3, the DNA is TGTGCCAGCAGGGGACAGGGAACGACAGATACGCAGTATTTT.

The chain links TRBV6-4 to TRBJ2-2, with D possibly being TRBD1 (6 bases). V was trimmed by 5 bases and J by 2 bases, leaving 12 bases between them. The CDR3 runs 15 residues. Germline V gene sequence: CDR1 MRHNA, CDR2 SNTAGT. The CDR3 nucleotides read TGTGCCAGCAGTCTGACAGGCGATAACACCGGGGAGCTGTTTTTT. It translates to CASSLTGDNTGELFF.

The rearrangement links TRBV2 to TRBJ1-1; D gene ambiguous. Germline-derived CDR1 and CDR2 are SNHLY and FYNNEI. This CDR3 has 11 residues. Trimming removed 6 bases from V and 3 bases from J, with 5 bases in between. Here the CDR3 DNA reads TGTGCCAGCAGGGAGTACACTGAAGCTTTCTTT. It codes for CASREYTEAFF.

The CDR3 DNA reads as TGCGCCAGCAGCCAAGATGGGAGGGGCGGGAGGGCCGCAGATACGCAGTATTTT. Amino acid sequence: CASSQDGRGGRAADTQYF. The chain uses TRBV4-3 and TRBJ2-3; 9 positions agree with TRBD2. Germline CDR1 reads LGHNA; CDR2 reads YSLEER. Trimming at V came to 0 bases and at J to 4 bases, leaving 11 bases not matched to a gene. The CDR3 is 18 amino acids.

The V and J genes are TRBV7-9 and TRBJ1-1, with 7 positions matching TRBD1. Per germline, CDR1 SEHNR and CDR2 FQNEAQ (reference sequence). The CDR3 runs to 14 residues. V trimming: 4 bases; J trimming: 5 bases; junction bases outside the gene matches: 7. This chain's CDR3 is CASSSYRGGTEAFF. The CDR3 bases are TGTGCCAGCAGCTCGTACAGGGGTGGGACTGAAGCTTTCTTT.

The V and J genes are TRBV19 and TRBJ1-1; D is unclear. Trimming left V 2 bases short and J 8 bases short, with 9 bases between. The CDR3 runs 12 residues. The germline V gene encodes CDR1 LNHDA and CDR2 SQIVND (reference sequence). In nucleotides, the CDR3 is TGTGCCAGTAGTATAATGCCCGGGGAAGCTTTCTTT. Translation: CASSIMPGEAFF. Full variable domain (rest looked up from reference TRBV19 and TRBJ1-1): DGGITQSPKYLFRKEGQNVTLSCEQNLNHDAMYWYRQDPGQGLRLIYYSQIVNDFQKGDIAEGYSVSREKKESFPLTVTSAQKNPTAFYLCASSIMPGEAFFGQGTRLTVV.

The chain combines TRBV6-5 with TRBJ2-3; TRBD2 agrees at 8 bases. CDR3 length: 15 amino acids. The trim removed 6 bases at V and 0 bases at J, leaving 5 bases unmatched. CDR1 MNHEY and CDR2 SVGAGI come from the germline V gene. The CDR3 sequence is CASRNPGGSTDTQYF. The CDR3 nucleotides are TGTGCCAGCAGAAACCCGGGAGGGAGCACAGATACGCAGTATTTT.

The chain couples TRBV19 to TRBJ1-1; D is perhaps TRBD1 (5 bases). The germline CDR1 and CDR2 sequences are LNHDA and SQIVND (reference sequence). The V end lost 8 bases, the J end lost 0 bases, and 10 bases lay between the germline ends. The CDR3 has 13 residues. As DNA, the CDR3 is TGTGCCAGTGGGACTTTCATGAACACTGAAGCTTTCTTT. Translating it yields CASGTFMNTEAFF.

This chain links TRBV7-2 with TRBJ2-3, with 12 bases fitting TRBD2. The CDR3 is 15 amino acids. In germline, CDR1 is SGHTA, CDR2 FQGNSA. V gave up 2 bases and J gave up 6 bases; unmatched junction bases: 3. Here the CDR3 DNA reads TGTGCCAGCAGCTTAAGGCTAGCGGGAGGGGATACGCAGTATTTT. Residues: CASSLRLAGGDTQYF. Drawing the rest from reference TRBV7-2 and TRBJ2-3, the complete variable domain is GAGVSQSPSNKVTEKGKDVELRCDPISGHTALYWYRQSLGQGLEFLIYFQGNSAPDKSGLPSDRFSAERTGGSVSTLTIQRTQQEDSAVYLCASSLRLAGGDTQYFGPGTRLTVL.

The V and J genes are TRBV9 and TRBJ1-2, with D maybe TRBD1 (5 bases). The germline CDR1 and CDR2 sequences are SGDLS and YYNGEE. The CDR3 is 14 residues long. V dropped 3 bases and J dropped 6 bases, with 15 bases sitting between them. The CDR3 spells CASSADSGYHGYTF. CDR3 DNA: TGTGCCAGCAGCGCTGACTCAGGGTACCATGGCTACACCTTC. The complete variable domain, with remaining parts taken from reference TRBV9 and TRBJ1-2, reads DSGVTQTPKHLITATGQRVTLRCSPRSGDLSVYWYQQSLDQGLQFLIQYYNGEERAKGNILERFSAQQFPDLHSELNLSSLELGDSALYFCASSADSGYHGYTFGSGTRLTVV.

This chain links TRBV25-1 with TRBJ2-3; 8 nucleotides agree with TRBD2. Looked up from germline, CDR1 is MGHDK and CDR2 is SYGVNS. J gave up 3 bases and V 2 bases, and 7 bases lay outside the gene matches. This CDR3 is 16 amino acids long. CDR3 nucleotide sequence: TGTGCCAGCAGTGAAGGGTCGGGAGGGATAACAGATACGCAGTATTTT. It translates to CASSEGSGGITDTQYF.